This TCR beta chain was documented in a study of shared clonotypes between healthy human individuals (dated by TCRdb to 2019 to 2021). With respect to the entire study: The cohort included three men and two women between 18 and 49 years of age. For each donor, three plates each were used for CD4 naive and CD4 memory, two plates were used for CD8 naive, and one plate was used for CD8 memory. Blood TCR repertoires of about 5 healthy adults were deeply sequenced to estimate repertoire size and the extent of clonotype sharing between individuals. Libraries were prepared and TCR repertoires were sequenced by different laboratories using diverse techniques, in order to increase sequencing depth and limit assay-specific biases. Per donor, leukapheresis produced somewhere between about 0.9 and 10 billion PBMCs.

On this clone: Its specific antigen is unknown. It has no much larger one-base neighbor in the sample; base qualities were not kept.

Findings and caveats that apply to the study as a whole: Even with the large sequencing depth, rarefaction of the sorted-subset datasets indicated that sequencing was incomplete. Estimated clonotype richness was generally larger for naive than for memory subsets. The small number of donors limited the genetic and exposure-history diversity represented. Sampling was restricted to blood, and TCR repertoires in tissue are likely to differ from TCR repertoires in blood. When several donors were compared, the shared fraction of clonotypes was about 5% for naive CD4, around 3.6% for naive CD8, 2.3% for memory CD4, and 0.35% to 0.4% for memory CD8. Clonotypes shared by all four sorted-subset donors showed higher generation probabilities than non-shared clonotypes. Pairwise subsampling led to the expectation that sequencing depth would affect the degree of clonotype sharing among donors.

TCR CDR3 regions were amplified from genomic DNA by multiplex PCR using the deep immunoSEQ assay. Genomic DNA extracted from each cell subset was distributed evenly over all wells of several immunoSEQ 96-well plates, and each plate served as one replicate. For sorted subsets, about 200 ng genomic DNA, equal to some 28,000 T cell genomes, was loaded into each replicate PCR. Purified libraries were quantified with a Qubit 3.0 fluorometer, sized on a Bioanalyzer 2100, and re-quantified with the KAPA Library Quantification kit. Every immunoSEQ 96-well plate was sequenced on a dedicated single-read 150-cycle Illumina NextSeq 550 flow cell. The paper's data handling went like this. Because only junctional sequences without quality scores were contained in the immunoSEQ output, filtering matching that applied to full-length reads could not be performed. Sequences were annotated with PyIR, a Python wrapper for IgBLAST v1.9, and V/J genes and CDR3 were assigned using IMGT germline references. Any read was removed if the V/J assignment was weak (E-value above 1e-6), the CDR3 was missing, or the read contained stop codons, out-of-frame junctions, or ambiguous translated residues. A V3J clonotype was defined by an identical inferred V gene, J gene, and CDR3 amino acid sequence. Percentage overlap between repertoires was computed as shared unique clonotypes divided by the size of the smaller repertoire. Richness of each repertoire was evaluated using RTK rarefaction, the Chao1 estimator, and Recon v2.1 estimates of unobserved clonotypes. For all TCRbeta clonotypes obtained by the gDNA method from a handful of donors, generation probabilities were computed with OLGA. TCRdb took this table from immuneACCESS and kept in-frame rearrangements with V and J called. Such tables lack part of the clones; where checked against another copy, unresolved V genes explain under half of the gap, and the rest is unexplained. That table is the source of V, J and clone size, and D and trimming were worked out from the DNA. The sample profile shows millions of clones; about 93% of them were found once. More than 1.5% of the sample lies in the top ten.

CD8 naive samples were obtained by positive selection for CCR7 among CD45RO-negative cells, yielding a CD45RA+CCR7+ population from which TemRA cells were excluded. Healthy HIV-negative adults with no recently reported acute infections or vaccinations were included as donors. Only Caucasian adults living in Nashville, Tennessee, USA were represented among the donors. Blood was collected by leukapheresis, and PBMCs were isolated by Ficoll-Histopaque density gradient centrifugation and then cryopreserved in liquid nitrogen vapor phase. Analytical flow cytometry was used to check the purity and quantity of each magnetically sorted T cell population. From each sorted fraction, genomic DNA was isolated and quantified by UV absorbance on a Nanodrop 2000c. CDR3 length: 15 amino acids, cysteine to phenylalanine. Only the CDR3 part of the read is kept: 45 bases, read in frame from the first base. The germline V gene (reference sequence) yields MNHEY for CDR1 and SMNVEV for CDR2. Trimming takes 2 bases off V and 2 bases off J; junction bases not matched to a gene: 4.

The receptor was derived from a young man in good health. Some clones in this sample may be carry-over from other donors' samples. The sample consisted of naive CD8+ T cells from PBMCs. The cell subset or site label for this specimen denotes: CD45RA+CCR7+. The chain is made from TRBV27 and TRBJ2-5, with TRBD1 matching 8 junction bases. The nucleotide sequence is given as TGTGCCAGCAGTTTAGCCCGGACAGGGCAAGAGACCCAGTACTTC. Its protein reads: CASSLARTGQETQYF.